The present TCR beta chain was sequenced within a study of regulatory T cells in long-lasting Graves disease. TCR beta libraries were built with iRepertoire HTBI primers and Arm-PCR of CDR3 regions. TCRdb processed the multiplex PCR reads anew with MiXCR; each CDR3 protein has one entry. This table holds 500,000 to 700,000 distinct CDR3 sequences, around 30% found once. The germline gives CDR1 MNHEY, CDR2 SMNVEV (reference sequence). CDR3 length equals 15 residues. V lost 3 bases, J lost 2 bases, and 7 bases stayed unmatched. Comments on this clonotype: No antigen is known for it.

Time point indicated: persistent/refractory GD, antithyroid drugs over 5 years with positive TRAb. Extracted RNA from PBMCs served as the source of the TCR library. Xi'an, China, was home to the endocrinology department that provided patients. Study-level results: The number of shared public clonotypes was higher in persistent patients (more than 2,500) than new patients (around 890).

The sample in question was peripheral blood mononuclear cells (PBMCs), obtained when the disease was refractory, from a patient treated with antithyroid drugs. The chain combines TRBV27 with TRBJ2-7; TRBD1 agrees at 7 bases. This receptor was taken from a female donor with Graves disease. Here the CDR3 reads CASSFQQGETYEQYF. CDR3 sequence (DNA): TGTGCCAGCAGTTTTCAGCAGGGGGAAACCTACGAGCAGTACTTC.